The 17 T cell receptor beta chains listed next were all sequenced from one sample in a study of technical replicates of blood from a few donors. TCRdb keeps only in-frame clones here, not all; method: immunoSEQ multiplex PCR. The sample shows 56,000 or so clones, over 85% of them seen only once. Sequencing was carried out using PBMCs. The source is a human donor in good health. Some clones in this sample may be carry-over from other donors' samples.

The genes are TRBV5-1 and TRBJ1-3; D unresolved. Germline V CDR1 and CDR2: SGHRS, YFSETQ. The CDR3 runs to 14 residues. V gave up 0 bases and J gave up 4 bases, with 8 bases separating them. DNA of the CDR3: TGCGCCAGCAGCTTGGGGAGGGCCGGAAACACCATATATTTT. It specifies CASSLGRAGNTIYF.

The chain combines TRBV7-9 with TRBJ1-1; D possibly corresponds to TRBD1 (5 bases). The V gene's germline CDR1 is SEHNR and CDR2 FQNEAQ (reference sequence). Trimming took 3 bases from V and 1 from J, leaving 21 bases between them. The CDR3 has 18 amino acids. The CDR3 is CASSLDDSWGEKNTEAFF. CDR3 nucleotide sequence: TGTGCCAGCAGCTTGGATGACTCTTGGGGGGAGAAGAACACTGAAGCTTTCTTT.

The genes are TRBV27 and TRBJ2-1; TRBD2 aligns across 9 bases. The CDR3 sequence is 14 residues long. Germline V gene data show CDR1 as MNHEY and CDR2 as SMNVEV (reference sequence). V trimming: 6 bases; J trimming: 8 bases; junction bases outside the gene matches: 8. CDR3 nucleotide sequence: TGTGCCAGCAGGGCGGGAGGGCCTCTGGATGAGCAGTTCTTC. Its protein product is CASRAGGPLDEQFF.

V is TRBV9 and J is TRBJ2-3, with D perhaps matching TRBD1 (6 bases). Trimming cost V 3 bases and J 3 bases, with 14 bases left between them. The V gene's germline CDR1 is SGDLS and CDR2 YYNGEE. The CDR3 runs 15 residues. The CDR3 is CASSGRQRGTDTQYF. DNA for the CDR3: TGTGCCAGCAGCGGTCGACAGAGGGGGACAGATACGCAGTATTTT.

The V gene is TRBV7-9, the J gene TRBJ1-2, with D maybe TRBD1 (5 bases). Looked up from germline, CDR1 is SEHNR and CDR2 is FQNEAQ (reference sequence). V dropped 2 bases and J dropped 4 bases, with 8 bases sitting between them. This CDR3 region has 13 residues. In nucleotides, the CDR3 is TGTGCCAGCAGCTTATCTGACAGCTATGGCTACACCTTC. Translation gives CASSLSDSYGYTF.

The chain links TRBV5-1 to TRBJ1-2, with D maybe TRBD1 (6 bases). Germline lookup yields CDR1 SGHRS and CDR2 YFSETQ. The CDR3 is 13 residues long. Between the trimmed V and J ends, which lost 0 bases and 8 bases, there was a span of 11 bases. CDR3 in amino acids: CASSLDRVGGYTF. The CDR3 nucleotides read TGCGCCAGCAGCTTGGACAGGGTGGGAGGCTACACCTTC. Full variable domain (missing parts from reference TRBV5-1 and TRBJ1-2): KAGVTQTPRYLIKTRGQQVTLSCSPISGHRSVSWYQQTPGQGLQFLFEYFSETQRNKGNFPGRFSGRQFSNSRSEMNVSTLELGDSALYLCASSLDRVGGYTFGSGTRLTVV.

The chain joins TRBV7-9 to TRBJ1-5; D is undetermined. CDR1 is SEHNR, CDR2 FQNEAQ, per germline (reference sequence). V lost 4 bases and J 12 bases, leaving 16 bases between the germline ends. This CDR3 region has 13 residues. CDR3 region: CASSSRRDSSQHF. CDR3 sequence (DNA): TGTGCCAGCAGCTCACGGAGGGATTCGAGCCAGCATTTT.

The chain couples TRBV11-2 to TRBJ2-7; 11 nucleotides match TRBD2. Germline V gene lookup returns CDR1 SGHAT and CDR2 FQNNGV. The V and J ends lost 2 bases and 1 base, in that order; junction bases with no gene match: 1. The CDR3 is 15 residues long. In DNA form, the CDR3 reads TGTGCCAGCAGCTTACCTAGCGGGAGGTCCTACGAGCAGTACTTC. Its protein is CASSLPSGRSYEQYF.

The CDR3 spells CAWSVKGGNYEQYF. The CDR3 coding sequence is TGTGCCTGGAGCGTTAAGGGAGGGAACTACGAGCAGTACTTC. This chain uses TRBV30 with TRBJ2-7, with 7 bases matching TRBD2. The CDR3 is 14 residues long. Trimming removed 3 bases from V and 3 bases from J; junction bases left unmatched: 8. Germline loops: CDR1 GTSNPN, CDR2 SVGIG (reference sequence). The full variable domain, rest sourced from reference TRBV30 and TRBJ2-7, is SQTIHQWPATLVQPVGSPLSLECTVEGTSNPNLYWYRQAAGRGLQLLFYSVGIGQISSEVPQNLSASRPQDRQFILSSKKLLLSDSGFYLCAWSVKGGNYEQYFGPGTRLTVT.

V is TRBV6-5 and J is TRBJ2-7; 13 bases map to TRBD2. The CDR3 is 15 residues long. V dropped 0 bases and J dropped 6; count of bases not matched to a gene: 2. Germline CDR1 and CDR2: MNHEY and SVGAGI. The CDR3 protein is CASSYSGLAGSEQYF. Here the CDR3 DNA reads TGTGCCAGCAGTTACTCGGGACTAGCGGGAAGCGAGCAGTACTTC.

The chain employs TRBV5-4 and TRBJ1-2; perhaps TRBD1 as D (5 bases). CDR3 size: 15 residues. V lost 0 bases, J lost 8 bases, and 17 bases lay in between. From germline, CDR1 is SGHNT and CDR2 YYREEE (reference sequence). Here the CDR3 reads CASSLGFGGRDGYTF. Written as DNA, the CDR3 is TGTGCCAGCAGCTTGGGATTCGGGGGGAGAGACGGCTACACCTTC. The full variable domain, completed using reference TRBV5-4 and TRBJ1-2, is ETGVTQSPTHLIKTRGQQVTLRCSSQSGHNTVSWYQQALGQGPQFIFQYYREEENGRGNFPPRFSGLQFPNYSSELNVNALELDDSALYLCASSLGFGGRDGYTFGSGTRLTVV.

The chain has TRBV7-2 and TRBJ2-7; 7 bases match TRBD1. This CDR3 spans 13 amino acids. Unmatched junction bases numbered 2, after V lost 5 bases and J lost 1 base. Germline CDR1 and CDR2: SGHTA and FQGNSA. The CDR3 DNA reads as TGTGCCAGCAGCACGGGACAGTCCTACGAGCAGTACTTC. Amino acids: CASSTGQSYEQYF.

V usage is TRBV2 and J usage is TRBJ2-1; TRBD2 agrees at 8 bases. Germline CDR1 and CDR2: SNHLY and FYNNEI. The CDR3 contains 15 residues. V trimming: 5 bases; J trimming: 6 bases; junction bases outside the gene matches: 9. This CDR3 is CASSLGLARGNEQFF. The CDR3 DNA reads as TGTGCCAGCAGTTTAGGACTAGCAAGGGGCAATGAGCAGTTCTTC.

A single count supports this clone. V usage is TRBV7-3 and J usage is TRBJ2-1, with TRBD2 as a possible D gene (6 bases). The length of the CDR3 is 13 residues. Trimming pared 5 bases from V and 14 bases from J, leaving 19 bases between. Germline-derived CDR1 and CDR2 are SGHTA and FQGTGA. The CDR3 nucleotides read TGTGCCAGCAGCCTACCGGGACTCCCGGGCGAGTTCTTC. Encoded protein: CASSLPGLPGEFF.

The V gene is TRBV11-2, the J gene TRBJ2-7; tentatively, D is TRBD1 (6 bases). This CDR3 has 13 residues. The V gene lost 3 bases and the J gene lost 6 bases, with 12 bases spanning the gap. CDR1 and CDR2 from the germline V gene are SGHAT and FQNNGV. The CDR3 loop reads CASSLHRAGEQYF. The CDR3 DNA sequence: TGTGCCAGCAGCTTGCACAGGGCAGGCGAGCAGTACTTC.

The genes are TRBV5-8 and TRBJ1-1; D is uncertain. The CDR3 has 15 residues. The germline CDR1 and CDR2 sequences are SGHTS and YDEGEE. V lost 0 bases to trimming and J lost 4 bases, with 13 bases between them. DNA of the CDR3: TGTGCCAGCAGCTTGGGTTACGGAGGGAGCACTGAAGCTTTCTTT. This codes for CASSLGYGGSTEAFF.

The table lists this clone with a count of one. The rearrangement links TRBV10-3 to TRBJ1-1; 8 bases align to TRBD1. Germline trimming cut 11 bases from V and 4 bases from J; bases unmatched to any gene: 9. Germline CDR1 reads ENHRY; CDR2 reads SYGVKD. This CDR3 region has 13 residues. CDR3 in DNA: TGTGCCTGTAAAGGGCAGGGGGCCACTGAAGCTTTCTTT. This codes for CACKGQGATEAFF.